Following are 10 T cell receptor beta chains from one sample sequenced in a study of a mutant IDH1 vaccine in newly diagnosed glioma. Assay used: immunoSEQ multiplex PCR; TCRdb lists only in-frame clones, some missing. The table has roughly 26,000 clones, around four fifths seen once. Antigens for these TCRs are unknown. Documented time point: week 35, safety follow-up. One vaccine dose held 300 ug of mutant IDH1 20-mer peptide and came with topical imiquimod. The sample consisted of PBMCs, taken from a glioma patient whose treatment included an IDH1 peptide vaccine. These receptors all stem from a man aged 25-40 years with glioma.

The chain is built from TRBV28 and TRBJ2-5; D remains unclear. V gave up 4 bases and J gave up 5 bases, with 11 bases separating them. The CDR3 sequence is 13 residues long. Germline lookup yields CDR1 MDHEN and CDR2 SYDVKM. The CDR3 loop reads CASSSAQMETQYF. The DNA of the CDR3 is TGTGCCAGCAGTTCCGCCCAAATGGAGACCCAGTACTTC.

This chain connects TRBV5-1 to TRBJ2-2; D possibly uses TRBD1 or TRBD2 (5 bases each). Deletions cut 0 bases from V and 4 bases from J, with 7 bases between. Germline CDR1 and CDR2: SGHRS and YFSETQ. CDR3 size: 14 residues. DNA for the CDR3: TGCGCCAGCAGCTTGGGTGGGGGCACCGGGGAGCTGTTTTTT. Its protein product is CASSLGGGTGELFF.

This clone was picked up one time. This sequence joins TRBV25-1 and TRBJ2-2; D possibly corresponds to TRBD1 (5 bases). Germline V gene sequence: CDR1 MGHDK, CDR2 SYGVNS. Trimming took 4 bases from V and 4 from J, leaving 10 bases between them. The CDR3 is made up of 14 amino acids. In DNA, the CDR3 is TGTGCCAGCAGTGCGCAGGGATTCACCGGGGAGCTGTTTTTT. As protein: CASSAQGFTGELFF.

This clone was detected only a few times. The genes are TRBV29-1 and TRBJ1-1; TRBD1 matches at 10 bases. The junction had 5 bases not matched to a gene; V was cut back by 5 bases and J by 5 bases. Germline V gene lookup returns CDR1 SQVTM and CDR2 ANQGSEA. The CDR3 length is 13 residues. DNA of the CDR3: TGCAGCGTTAGGACAGGGGGAGAGACTGAAGCTTTCTTT. The encoded protein is CSVRTGGETEAFF.

This rearrangement joins TRBV7-2 to TRBJ1-6, with unresolved D. In germline, CDR1 is SGHTA, CDR2 FQGNSA. CDR3 length: 18 residues. V was clipped by 1 base and J by 7 bases, with 20 bases between them. The CDR3 coding sequence is TGTGCCAGCAGCTTAGACGGCGCTGGCCTTAGGTTGAATTCACCCCTCCACTTT. It translates to CASSLDGAGLRLNSPLHF. The full variable domain, rest sourced from reference TRBV7-2 and TRBJ1-6, is GAGVSQSPSNKVTEKGKDVELRCDPISGHTALYWYRQSLGQGLEFLIYFQGNSAPDKSGLPSDRFSAERTGGSVSTLTIQRTQQEDSAVYLCASSLDGAGLRLNSPLHFGNGTRLTVT.

This chain joins TRBV29-1 and TRBJ2-2, with TRBD1 as a possible D gene (6 bases). Trimming stripped 0 bases from V and 2 bases from J, with 13 bases between. This CDR3 region has 16 residues. Germline loops: CDR1 SQVTM, CDR2 ANQGSEA. The CDR3 DNA is TGCAGCGTTGAAGATCTTACAGGGCCTAACACCGGGGAGCTGTTTTTT. It translates to CSVEDLTGPNTGELFF.

The chain links TRBV7-2 to TRBJ2-7; a possible D gene is TRBD1 (5 bases). The CDR3 consists of 15 residues. Trimming took 2 bases from V and 2 from J, leaving 13 bases between them. Looked up from germline, CDR1 is SGHTA and CDR2 is FQGNSA. The CDR3 nucleotides read TGTGCCAGCAGCTTAAGGTTGCAGGGCGCCTACGAGCAGTACTTC. This gives the protein CASSLRLQGAYEQYF.

V usage is TRBV2 and J usage is TRBJ2-7, with a possible D match to TRBD2 (5 bases). This CDR3 region has 13 residues. CDR1 and CDR2 (germline): SNHLY, FYNNEI. The V end was cut by 8 bases, the J end by 7 bases, with 18 bases between. As DNA, the CDR3 is TGTGCCAGCCTGACATCGGGCAGCGGTGAGCAGTACTTC. It encodes CASLTSGSGEQYF.

The chain carries TRBV27 and TRBJ2-2; a weak D match, TRBD2 (6 bases). Trimming stripped 5 bases from V and 0 bases from J, with 13 bases between. Looked up from germline, CDR1 is MNHEY and CDR2 is SMNVEV (reference sequence). The CDR3 loop spans 16 amino acids. The CDR3 DNA is TGTGCCAGCAGTCGGCCGGGACTTACGAACACCGGGGAGCTGTTTTTT. Residues: CASSRPGLTNTGELFF.

This CDR3 reads CAWSKKGRGGLGNTEAFF. CDR3 nucleotide sequence: TGTGCCTGGAGTAAGAAGGGGAGGGGCGGACTTGGAAACACTGAAGCTTTCTTT. This chain joins TRBV30 and TRBJ1-1; tentatively, D is TRBD1 (5 bases). The V end was cut by 2 bases, the J end by 2 bases, with 24 bases between. Germline V lookup: CDR1 GTSNPN, CDR2 SVGIG (reference sequence). The CDR3 is 18 residues long. Supplemented by reference TRBV30 and TRBJ1-1, the full variable domain reads SQTIHQWPATLVQPVGSPLSLECTVEGTSNPNLYWYRQAAGRGLQLLFYSVGIGQISSEVPQNLSASRPQDRQFILSSKKLLLSDSGFYLCAWSKKGRGGLGNTEAFFGQGTRLTVV.